Following are 12 T cell receptor beta chains from one sample sequenced in a study of regulatory T cells in long-lasting Graves disease. iRepertoire HTBI primers and Arm-PCR of CDR3 regions built TCR beta libraries. TCRdb redid the calling of the multiplex PCR reads with MiXCR, one entry per CDR3 protein. The sample lists around 500,000 distinct CDR3 sequences; roughly 20% were seen once. The sample's time point: persistent/refractory GD, antithyroid drugs over 5 years with positive TRAb. RNA from PBMCs was the source of the TCR library. The specimen comprised peripheral blood mononuclear cells (PBMCs), sampled when the disease was refractory, from a patient treated with antithyroid drugs. These receptors were taken from a female donor with Graves disease.

This chain connects TRBV6-2 or TRBV6-3 to TRBJ2-2, with 9 bases lining up with TRBD1. The germline gives CDR1 MNHEY, CDR2 SVGEGT. This CDR3 is built from 15 residues. The V segment lost 6 bases and the J segment 4 bases; nucleotides outside the gene matches: 6. The CDR3 reads CASSEQGASTGELFF. The CDR3 DNA reads as TGTGCCAGCAGCGAACAGGGGGCTTCCACCGGGGAGCTGTTTTTT.

This clonotype turned up a few times. This may come from a read error, since a much larger clone is one base off. The rearrangement links TRBV12-3 or TRBV12-4 to TRBJ2-7, with no clear D. There are 14 residues in the CDR3. The DNA for the CDR3 is TGTGCCAGCACCCTCCGTGGCACTGATTACGAGCAGCACTTC. This codes for CASTLRGTDYEQHF.

The rearrangement joins TRBV7-9 to TRBJ2-2; a weak D match, TRBD2 (5 bases). The CDR3 loop spans 15 amino acids. Looked up from germline, CDR1 is SEHNR and CDR2 is FQNEAQ (reference sequence). Deletions cut 3 bases from V and 4 bases from J, with 12 bases between. The CDR3 DNA sequence: TGTGCCAGCAGCTTCTCGGGTGAGGGCACCGGGGAGCTGTTTTTT. Residues: CASSFSGEGTGELFF.

This chain connects TRBV7-9 to TRBJ2-5; a possible D gene is TRBD2 (6 bases). Looked up from germline, CDR1 is SEHNR and CDR2 is FQNEAQ (reference sequence). V lost 4 bases to trimming and J lost 1 base, with 13 bases between them. The CDR3 has 15 residues. The CDR3, as DNA: TGTGCCAGCAGCTGGGGGACTGGTCTCCAAGAGACCCAGTACTTC. As protein: CASSWGTGLQETQYF. Based on the CDR3 plus reference TRBV7-9 and TRBJ2-5, the full variable domain is DTGVSQNPRHKITKRGQNVTFRCDPISEHNRLYWYRQTLGQGPEFLTYFQNEAQLEKSRLLSDRFSAERPKGSFSTLEIQRTEQGDSAMYLCASSWGTGLQETQYFGPGTRLLVL.

The chain uses TRBV4-2 and TRBJ2-6; D is ambiguous. V was clipped by 2 bases and J by 3 bases, with 5 bases between them. Germline V gives CDR1 LGHNA, CDR2 YNFKEQ. There are 14 residues in the CDR3. The CDR3 spells CASSQLHGANVLTF. The CDR3 DNA follows: TGTGCCAGCAGCCAACTACATGGGGCCAACGTCCTGACTTTC.

This clonotype turned up a few times. The chain combines TRBV5-4 with TRBJ2-5, with D perhaps TRBD1 or TRBD2 (5 bases each). The CDR3 is 14 residues long. Germline V CDR1 and CDR2: SGHNT, YYREEE (reference sequence). Trimming left V 4 bases short and J 5 bases short, with 15 bases between. The CDR3, as DNA: TGTGCCAGCAGCGTGGGACCACGCGGGGAGACCCAGTACTTC. Translated: CASSVGPRGETQYF.

This clonotype came up a few times. V gene TRBV18 combines with J gene TRBJ1-1; D unresolved. V was pared by 3 bases and J by 7 bases, with 15 bases between. The CDR3 has 14 amino acids. Germline V CDR1 and CDR2: KGHSH, LQKENI. CDR3 in DNA: TGTGCCAGCTCACCCACTGTAAGGATTGTTGAAGCTTTCTTT. This translates into CASSPTVRIVEAFF.

The table lists this clonotype with a few counts. The genes are TRBV19 and TRBJ1-1; tentatively, D is TRBD1 (5 bases). CDR1 is LNHDA, CDR2 SQIVND, per germline (reference sequence). CDR3 length: 15 amino acids. Trimming pared 7 bases from V and 4 bases from J, leaving 19 bases between. CDR3 nucleotide sequence: TGTGCCAGTAATGGCCGTTGGGGGGGATCCACTGAAGCTTTCTTT. This sequence encodes CASNGRWGGSTEAFF.

This clonotype has only a few counts. The V and J genes are TRBV6-2 or TRBV6-3 and TRBJ2-7, with TRBD2 as a possible D gene (6 bases). The V end was cut by 4 bases, the J end by 0 bases, with 13 bases between. This CDR3 is built from 15 residues. CDR1 is MNHEY, CDR2 SVGEGT, per germline. The CDR3 coding sequence is TGTGCCAGCAGTTCCCGGGAGCTGTCCTCCTACGAGCAGTACTTC. This translates into CASSSRELSSYEQYF.

This clonotype has ten or more counts. The rearrangement joins TRBV6-1 to TRBJ2-1; tentatively, D is TRBD1 or TRBD2 (7 bases each). CDR3 length equals 14 residues. The V gene lost 8 bases and the J gene lost 7 bases, with 18 bases spanning the gap. The germline V gene has CDR1 MNHNS and CDR2 SASEGT. CDR3 amino acids: CASGQGEGANEQFF. DNA of the CDR3: TGTGCCAGCGGTCAGGGGGAGGGGGCTAATGAGCAGTTCTTC.

This clonotype occurred many times. The rearrangement joins TRBV6-2 or TRBV6-3 to TRBJ1-6, with 11 nucleotides matching TRBD1. Germline CDR1 reads MNHEY; CDR2 reads SVGEGT. V gave up 5 bases and J gave up 9 bases; unmatched junction bases: 6. This CDR3 has 15 amino acids. CDR3 in amino acids: CASSAGQGVSSPLHF. DNA of the CDR3: TGTGCCAGCAGTGCGGGACAGGGGGTGTCTTCACCCCTCCACTTT.

This chain links TRBV10-3 with TRBJ1-1, with D hard to call. Between the trimmed V and J ends, which lost 3 bases and 1 base, there was a span of 6 bases. This CDR3 comprises 13 residues. Germline-derived CDR1 and CDR2 are ENHRY and SYGVKD. The CDR3 loop is CAISEWGNTEAFF. For the CDR3, the DNA is TGTGCCATCAGTGAATGGGGGAACACTGAAGCTTTCTTT.